The 6 T cell receptor beta chains below were found in one sample sequenced in a study of identical twins. TCRdb re-derived calls from the 5' RACE reads in MiXCR, one entry per CDR3 protein. Counted here are approximately 1.8 million distinct CDR3 sequences, less than 40% occurring once; the ten biggest clones make up less than 0.35%. Sequenced material: cord blood. The receptors stem from a newborn girl in good health.

The chain joins TRBV28 to TRBJ2-5; 8 bases line up with TRBD2. The last part of the DNA fits TRBJ2-7 better; the J call may be wrong. Germline assignment: CDR1 MDHEN and CDR2 SYDVKM. This CDR3 region has 16 residues. Written as DNA, the CDR3 is TGTGCCAGCAGCTTGGGGACCCGGGAGGGAGGCGACGAGCAGTACTTC. It yields the protein CASSLGTREGGDEQYF.

The V call is TRBV30, the J call TRBJ2-4; no reliable D call. Gene TRBJ2-7 matches the end of the DNA better, so the J call may be wrong. Germline CDR1 GTSNPN, CDR2 SVGIG (reference sequence). The CDR3 is 11 residues long. The chain's CDR3 is CAGSEAYEQYF. The CDR3 nucleotides read TGTGCCGGAAGCGAAGCCTACGAGCAGTACTTC.

This chain uses TRBV7-2 with TRBJ1-2; D uncertain. V lost 0 bases and J lost 3, with 11 bases in between. The germline CDR1 and CDR2 sequences are SGHTA and FQGNSA. This CDR3 is built from 15 residues. DNA for the CDR3: TGTGCCAGCAGCTTAGCGCCGGACGGATACTATGGCTACACCTTC. Protein sequence: CASSLAPDGYYGYTF.

This clonotype was detected many times. The chain is built from TRBV12-3 or TRBV12-4 and TRBJ2-7; D is undetermined. Trimming removed 2 bases at V and 3 bases at J, with 8 bases between. The CDR3 covers 13 residues. The CDR3 is CASSLRHVYEQYF. The CDR3, as DNA: TGTGCCAGCAGTTTAAGACACGTCTACGAGCAGTACTTC.

The genes are TRBV20-1 and TRBJ2-3; D ambiguous. The V end lost 0 bases, the J end lost 0 bases, and 16 bases lay between the germline ends. Germline CDR1 and CDR2: DFQATT and SNEGSKA (reference sequence). This CDR3 is 17 amino acids long. The CDR3 region has the DNA TGCAGTGCTAGAGAGAAGTGGGGTCAACTTAGCACAGATACGCAGTATTTT. Translating it yields CSAREKWGQLSTDTQYF.

A few counts support this clonotype. V and J are TRBV4-1 and TRBJ2-3; TRBD2 aligns across 9 bases. CDR3 length equals 15 residues. The germline V gene encodes CDR1 MGHRA and CDR2 YSYEKL. Trimming took 4 bases from V and 2 from J; bases not matched to a gene: 4. CDR3 protein: CASSLAGVTTDTQYF. The CDR3 DNA follows: TGCGCCAGCAGCCTAGCGGGGGTAACCACAGATACGCAGTATTTT.